This T cell receptor beta chain stems from a study of response to subunit inactivated influenza vaccine. Study conclusions and caveats: The authors proposed limited new T cell recruitment per seasonal influenza vaccination.

From the RT-PCR reads, TCRdb called clonotypes with MiXCR, one entry per CDR3 protein. The sample shows roughly 790,000 distinct CDR3 sequences, about 20% of them seen only once. Deletions cut 0 bases from V and 7 bases from J, with 11 bases between. The CDR3 has 13 residues. The germline V gene has CDR1 SGHRS and CDR2 YFSETQ. This clonotype was observed once. Its antigen remains unidentified. This specimen consisted of PBMCs from blood, obtained roughly 5 days after vaccination. The receptor was isolated from a man aged 50-60 years who received an inactivated influenza vaccine. The chain uses TRBV5-1 and TRBJ2-7; D not resolved. This CDR3 is CASSLDSHGEQYF. The DNA of the CDR3 is TGCGCCAGCAGCTTGGACAGTCACGGAGAGCAGTACTTC.